This T cell receptor (beta chain) was profiled in a study of tumor and adjacent non-tumor tissue in lung cancer. For the study at large: Samples averaged roughly 4 million productive TCRbeta reads each. Regarding the study as a whole: In normal lung, the top 100 clones were significantly more dominant than in tumor. TCR diversity was significantly greater in tumor than normal lung tissue.

RNA was extracted from bulk tissue without any cell sorting. This non-tumor lung sample came from over 3 cm beyond the tumor edge. Between August and November 2014, newly diagnosed, chemotherapy-naive lung cancer patients underwent thoracic surgery in China. CDR3 length: 15 amino acids. Trimming removed 6 bases from V and 3 bases from J, with 15 bases in between. TCRbeta libraries were built with three rounds of nested PCR, modified from ARM-PCR. TCRdb analysed the multiplex PCR reads with MiXCR anew, one entry per CDR3 protein. The repertoire holds about 86,000 distinct CDR3 sequences, with around 80% as singletons. Remarks on this clonotype: Its antigen is undetermined.

This TCR was sampled from a woman in her forties or fifties with non-small cell lung cancer. The sequenced sample consisted of distant non-tumor lung tissue. The J gene is TRBJ1-3, the V gene TRBV12-3 or TRBV12-4; D remains ambiguous. The CDR3 DNA sequence: TGTGCCAGCAGGCCGGAGAGTGCTCATGGAAACACCATATATTTT. Protein sequence: CASRPESAHGNTIYF.